The source of this T cell receptor beta chain is a study of T cells in Graves' hyperthyroidism and ophthalmopathy. The overall study: Peripheral blood specimens were obtained at initial diagnosis, prior to any treatment.

From RNA transcripts, TCR beta CDR3 regions were amplified. During a first-round RT-PCR of the TCR CDR3, the HTBI primer set was used. TCRdb reanalysed the multiplex PCR reads using MiXCR and keeps one entry per CDR3 protein. This repertoire shows hundreds of thousands of distinct CDR3 sequences, around 13% found once; its top ten account for more than 5%. Patients aged 18 to 65 had newly diagnosed hyperthyroidism of under 2 months' duration. Uncontrolled infection, other autoimmune disease, pregnancy or lactation excluded patients. This clonotype was found many times. The antigen remains unidentified. Study-level results: Most clonotypes expanded in the thyroid (above 0.001) were also present in blood.

J gave up 5 bases and V 5 bases, and 15 bases lay outside the gene matches. Looked up from germline, CDR1 is GTSNPN and CDR2 is SVGIG (reference sequence). The CDR3 covers 17 residues. This clonotype was sampled from a woman aged 30 to 39 with Graves' hyperthyroidism that later progressed to Graves' ophthalmopathy. What was sequenced was blood. The chain links TRBV30 to TRBJ2-1; TRBD1 matches at 10 bases. CDR3 DNA sequence: TGTGCCTGGCGACAGGGGGCGGGAACCGGGACTAACAATGAGCAGTTCTTC. This codes for CAWRQGAGTGTNNEQFF.